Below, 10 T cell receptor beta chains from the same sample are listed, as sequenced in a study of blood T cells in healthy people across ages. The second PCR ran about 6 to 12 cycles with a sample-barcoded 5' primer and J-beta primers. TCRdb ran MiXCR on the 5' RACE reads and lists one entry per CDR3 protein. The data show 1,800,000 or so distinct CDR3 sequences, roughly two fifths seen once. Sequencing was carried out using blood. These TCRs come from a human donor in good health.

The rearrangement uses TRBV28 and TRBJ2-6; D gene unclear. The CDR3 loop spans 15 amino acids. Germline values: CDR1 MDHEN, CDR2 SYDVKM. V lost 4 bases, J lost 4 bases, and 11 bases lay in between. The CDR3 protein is CASSSPGVGANVLTF. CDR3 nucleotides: TGTGCCAGCAGTTCCCCAGGAGTCGGGGCCAACGTCCTGACTTTC. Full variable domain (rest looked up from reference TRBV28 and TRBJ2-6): DVKVTQSSRYLVKRTGEKVFLECVQDMDHENMFWYRQDPGLGLRLIYFSYDVKMKEKGDIPEGYSVSREKKERFSLILESASTNQTSMYLCASSSPGVGANVLTFGAGSRLTVL.

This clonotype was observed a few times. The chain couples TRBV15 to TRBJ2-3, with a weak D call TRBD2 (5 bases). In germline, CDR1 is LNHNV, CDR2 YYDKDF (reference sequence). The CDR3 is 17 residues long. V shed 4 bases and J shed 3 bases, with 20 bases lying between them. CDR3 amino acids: CATSTHPDATKTDTQYF. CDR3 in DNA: TGTGCCACCAGCACCCACCCAGACGCGACTAAGACAGATACGCAGTATTTT.

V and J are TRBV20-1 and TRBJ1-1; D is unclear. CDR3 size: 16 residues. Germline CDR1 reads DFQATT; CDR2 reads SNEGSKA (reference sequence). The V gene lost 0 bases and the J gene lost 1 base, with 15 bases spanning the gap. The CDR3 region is CSARDPPGGGNTEAFF. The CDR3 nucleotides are TGCAGTGCTAGAGATCCCCCGGGAGGCGGGAACACTGAAGCTTTCTTT.

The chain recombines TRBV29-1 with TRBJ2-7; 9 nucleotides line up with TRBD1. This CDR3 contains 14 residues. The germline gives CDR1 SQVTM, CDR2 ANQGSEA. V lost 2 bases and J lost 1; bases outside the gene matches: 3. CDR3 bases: TGCAGCGTTGAAATGGGACAGGGATCCTACGAGCAGTACTTC. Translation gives CSVEMGQGSYEQYF.

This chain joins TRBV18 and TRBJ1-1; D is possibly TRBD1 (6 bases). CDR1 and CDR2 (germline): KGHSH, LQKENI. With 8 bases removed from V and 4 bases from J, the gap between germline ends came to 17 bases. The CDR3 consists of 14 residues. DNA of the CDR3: TGTGCCAGCACACTACAGGGCGGGGTCACTGAAGCTTTCTTT. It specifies CASTLQGGVTEAFF.

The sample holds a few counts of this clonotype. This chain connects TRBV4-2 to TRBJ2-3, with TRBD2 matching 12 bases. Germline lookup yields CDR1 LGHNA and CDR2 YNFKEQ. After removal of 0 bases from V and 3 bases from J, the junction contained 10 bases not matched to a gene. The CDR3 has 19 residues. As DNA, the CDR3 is TGTGCCAGCAGCCAAGAGTCCGCCGCTAGCGGGGGGGGAACAGATACGCAGTATTTT. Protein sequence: CASSQESAASGGGTDTQYF.

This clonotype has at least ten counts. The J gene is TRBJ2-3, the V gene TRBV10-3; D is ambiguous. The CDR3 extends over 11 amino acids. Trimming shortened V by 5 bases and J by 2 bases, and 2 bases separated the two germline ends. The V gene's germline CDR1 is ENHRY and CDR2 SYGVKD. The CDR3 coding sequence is TGTGCCATCAGTTTCACAGATACGCAGTATTTT. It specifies CAISFTDTQYF.

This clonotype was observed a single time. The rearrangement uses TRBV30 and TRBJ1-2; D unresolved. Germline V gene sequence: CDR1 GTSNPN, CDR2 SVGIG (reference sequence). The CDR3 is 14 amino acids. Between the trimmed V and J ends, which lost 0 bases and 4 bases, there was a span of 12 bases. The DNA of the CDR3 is TGTGCCTGGAGTGTACTAGGCCTCTCCTATGGCTACACCTTC. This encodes CAWSVLGLSYGYTF. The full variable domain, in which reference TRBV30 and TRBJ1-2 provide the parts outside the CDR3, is SQTIHQWPATLVQPVGSPLSLECTVEGTSNPNLYWYRQAAGRGLQLLFYSVGIGQISSEVPQNLSASRPQDRQFILSSKKLLLSDSGFYLCAWSVLGLSYGYTFGSGTRLTVV.

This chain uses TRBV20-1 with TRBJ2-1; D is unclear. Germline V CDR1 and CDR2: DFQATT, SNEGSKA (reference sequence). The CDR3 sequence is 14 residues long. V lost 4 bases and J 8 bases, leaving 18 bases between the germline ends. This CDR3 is CSAKIRYNLYEQFF. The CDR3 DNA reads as TGCAGTGCTAAAATACGGTACAATCTTTATGAGCAGTTCTTC.

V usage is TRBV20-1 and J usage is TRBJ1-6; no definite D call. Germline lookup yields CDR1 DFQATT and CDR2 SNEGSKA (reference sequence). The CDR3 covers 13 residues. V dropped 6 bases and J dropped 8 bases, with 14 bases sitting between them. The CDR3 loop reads CSAITDVDSPLHF. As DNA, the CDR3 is TGCAGTGCCATTACGGATGTTGATTCACCCCTCCACTTT.